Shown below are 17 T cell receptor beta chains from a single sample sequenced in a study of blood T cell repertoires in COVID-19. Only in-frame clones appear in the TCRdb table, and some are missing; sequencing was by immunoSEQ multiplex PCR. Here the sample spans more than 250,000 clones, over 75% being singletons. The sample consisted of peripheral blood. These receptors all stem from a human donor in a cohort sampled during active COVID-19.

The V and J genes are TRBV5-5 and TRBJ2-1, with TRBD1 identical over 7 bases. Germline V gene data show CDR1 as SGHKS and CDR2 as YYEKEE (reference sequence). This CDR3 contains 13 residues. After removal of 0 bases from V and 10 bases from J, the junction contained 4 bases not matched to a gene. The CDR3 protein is CASSLGDSKEQFF. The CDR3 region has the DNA TGTGCCAGCAGCTTGGGGGACAGCAAAGAGCAGTTCTTC.

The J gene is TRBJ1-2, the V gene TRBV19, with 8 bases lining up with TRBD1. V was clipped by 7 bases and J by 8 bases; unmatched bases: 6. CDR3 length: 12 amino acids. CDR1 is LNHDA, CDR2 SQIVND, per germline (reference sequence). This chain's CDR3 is CASTQGVRGYTF. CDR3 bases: TGTGCCAGTACACAGGGGGTGAGAGGCTACACCTTC.

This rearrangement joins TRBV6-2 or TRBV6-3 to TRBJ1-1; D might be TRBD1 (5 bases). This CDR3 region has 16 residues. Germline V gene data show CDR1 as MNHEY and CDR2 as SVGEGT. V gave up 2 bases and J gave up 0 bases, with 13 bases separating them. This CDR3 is CASSYPMKGMNTEAFF. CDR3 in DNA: TGTGCCAGCAGTTACCCCATGAAGGGGATGAACACTGAAGCTTTCTTT.

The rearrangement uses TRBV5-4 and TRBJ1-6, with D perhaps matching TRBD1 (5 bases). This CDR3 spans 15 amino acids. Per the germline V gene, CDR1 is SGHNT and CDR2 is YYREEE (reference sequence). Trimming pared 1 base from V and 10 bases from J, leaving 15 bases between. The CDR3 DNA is TGTGCCAGCAGCTTGTCCATACAGGATAGGTCACCCCTCCACTTT. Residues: CASSLSIQDRSPLHF.

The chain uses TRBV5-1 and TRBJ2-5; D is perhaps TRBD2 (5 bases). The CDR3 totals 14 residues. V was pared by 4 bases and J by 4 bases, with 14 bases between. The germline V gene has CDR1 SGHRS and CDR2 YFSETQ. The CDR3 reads CASSLTSVRETQYF. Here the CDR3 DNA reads TGCGCCAGCAGCCTAACTAGTGTGAGAGAGACCCAGTACTTC.

The CDR3 coding sequence is TGTGCCAGCAGCGCGACTAGCGGGAGGACTGAGCAGTTCTTC. Translation gives CASSATSGRTEQFF. The chain employs TRBV9 and TRBJ2-1; TRBD2 matches at 13 bases. CDR1 and CDR2 from the germline V gene are SGDLS and YYNGEE. V was pared by 3 bases and J by 9 bases, with 3 bases of the junction left unmatched. The CDR3 has 14 amino acids.

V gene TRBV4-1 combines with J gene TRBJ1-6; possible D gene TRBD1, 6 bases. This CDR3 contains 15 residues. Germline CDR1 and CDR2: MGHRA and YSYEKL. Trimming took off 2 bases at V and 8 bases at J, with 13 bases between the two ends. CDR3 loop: CASSQIGRGDSPLHF. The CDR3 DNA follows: TGCGCCAGCAGCCAAATCGGCAGGGGTGATTCACCCCTCCACTTT.

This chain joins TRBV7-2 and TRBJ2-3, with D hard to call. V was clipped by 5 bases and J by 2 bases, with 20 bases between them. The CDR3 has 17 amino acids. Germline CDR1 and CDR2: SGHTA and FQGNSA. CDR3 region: CASSGTWALKLTDTQYF. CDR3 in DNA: TGTGCCAGCAGCGGAACATGGGCCCTTAAACTCACAGATACGCAGTATTTT.

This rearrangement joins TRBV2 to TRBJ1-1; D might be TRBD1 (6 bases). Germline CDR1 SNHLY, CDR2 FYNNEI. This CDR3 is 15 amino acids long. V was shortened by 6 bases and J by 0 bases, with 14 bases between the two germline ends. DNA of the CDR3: TGTGCCAGCAGCAGAGAGGGGACAATGAACACTGAAGCTTTCTTT. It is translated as CASSREGTMNTEAFF.

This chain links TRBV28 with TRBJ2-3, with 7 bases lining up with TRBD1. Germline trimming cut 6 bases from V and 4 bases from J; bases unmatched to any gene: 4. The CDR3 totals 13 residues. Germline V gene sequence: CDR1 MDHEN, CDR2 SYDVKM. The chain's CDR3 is CASRNRGADTQYF. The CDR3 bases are TGTGCCAGCAGGAACAGGGGTGCAGATACGCAGTATTTT.

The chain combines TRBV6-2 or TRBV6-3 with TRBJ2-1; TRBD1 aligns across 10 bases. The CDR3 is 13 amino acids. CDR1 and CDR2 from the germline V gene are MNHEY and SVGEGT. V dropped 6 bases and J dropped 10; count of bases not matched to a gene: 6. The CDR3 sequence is CASSRDRGPEQFF. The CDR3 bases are TGTGCCAGCAGCCGGGACAGGGGACCAGAGCAGTTCTTC.

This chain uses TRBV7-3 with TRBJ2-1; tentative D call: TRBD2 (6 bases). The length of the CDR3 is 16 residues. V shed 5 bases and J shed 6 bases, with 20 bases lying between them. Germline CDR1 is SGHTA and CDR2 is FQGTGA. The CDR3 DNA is TGTGCCAGCAGCCCCAGGATGACCGGGAGCAGCAATGAGCAGTTCTTC. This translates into CASSPRMTGSSNEQFF. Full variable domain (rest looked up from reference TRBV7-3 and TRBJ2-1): GAGVSQTPSNKVTEKGKYVELRCDPISGHTALYWYRQSLGQGPEFLIYFQGTGAADDSGLPNDRFFAVRPEGSVSTLKIQRTERGDSAVYLCASSPRMTGSSNEQFFGPGTRLTVL.

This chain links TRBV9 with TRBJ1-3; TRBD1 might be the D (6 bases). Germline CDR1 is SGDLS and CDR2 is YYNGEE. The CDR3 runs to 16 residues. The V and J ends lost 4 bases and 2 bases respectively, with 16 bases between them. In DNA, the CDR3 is TGTGCCAGCAGCTTTACACAGGGTACGGCTGGAAACACCATATATTTT. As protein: CASSFTQGTAGNTIYF.

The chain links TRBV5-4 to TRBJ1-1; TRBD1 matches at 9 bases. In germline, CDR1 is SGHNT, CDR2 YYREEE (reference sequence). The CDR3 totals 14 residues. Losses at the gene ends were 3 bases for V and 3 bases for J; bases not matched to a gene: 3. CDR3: CASSYRGRDTEAFF. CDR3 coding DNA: TGTGCCAGCAGCTACAGGGGGCGGGACACTGAAGCTTTCTTT.

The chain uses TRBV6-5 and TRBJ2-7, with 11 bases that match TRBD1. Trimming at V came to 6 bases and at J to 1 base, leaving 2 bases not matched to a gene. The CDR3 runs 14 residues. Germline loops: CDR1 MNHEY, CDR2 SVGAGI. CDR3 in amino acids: CASSGQGASYEQYF. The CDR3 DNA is TGTGCCAGCAGCGGACAGGGGGCTTCCTACGAGCAGTACTTC.

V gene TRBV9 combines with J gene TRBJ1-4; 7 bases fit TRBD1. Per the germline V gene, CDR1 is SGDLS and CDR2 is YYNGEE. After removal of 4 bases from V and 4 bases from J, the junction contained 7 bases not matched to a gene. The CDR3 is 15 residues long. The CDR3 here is CASSSWDSNNEKLFF. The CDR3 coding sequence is TGTGCCAGCAGCAGTTGGGACAGCAATAATGAAAAACTGTTTTTT.

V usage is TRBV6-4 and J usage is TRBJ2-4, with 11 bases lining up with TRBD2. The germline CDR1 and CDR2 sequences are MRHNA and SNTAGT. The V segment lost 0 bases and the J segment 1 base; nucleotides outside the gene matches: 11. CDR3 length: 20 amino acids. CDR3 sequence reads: CASSDSFSGRATRAKNIQYF. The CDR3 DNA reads TGTGCCAGCAGTGACTCGTTTAGCGGGAGGGCCACTCGGGCCAAAAACATTCAGTACTTC.